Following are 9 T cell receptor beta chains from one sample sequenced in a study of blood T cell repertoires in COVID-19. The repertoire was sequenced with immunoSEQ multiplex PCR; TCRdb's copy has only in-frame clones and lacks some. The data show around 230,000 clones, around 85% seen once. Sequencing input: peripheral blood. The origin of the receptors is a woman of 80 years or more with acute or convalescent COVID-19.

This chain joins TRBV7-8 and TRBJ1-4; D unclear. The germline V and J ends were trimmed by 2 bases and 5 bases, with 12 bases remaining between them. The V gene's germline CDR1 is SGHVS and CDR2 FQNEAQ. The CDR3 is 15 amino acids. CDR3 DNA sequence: TGTGCCAGCAGCTTATACTCAGGACTGAATGAAAAACTGTTTTTT. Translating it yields CASSLYSGLNEKLFF.

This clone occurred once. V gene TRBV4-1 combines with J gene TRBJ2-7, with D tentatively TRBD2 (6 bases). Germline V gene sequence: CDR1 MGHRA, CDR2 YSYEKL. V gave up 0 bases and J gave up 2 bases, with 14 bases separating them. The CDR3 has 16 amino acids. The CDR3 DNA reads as TGCGCCAGCAGCCAAGATTCTTTAGCGGCTCCCTACGAGCAGTACTTC. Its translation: CASSQDSLAAPYEQYF.

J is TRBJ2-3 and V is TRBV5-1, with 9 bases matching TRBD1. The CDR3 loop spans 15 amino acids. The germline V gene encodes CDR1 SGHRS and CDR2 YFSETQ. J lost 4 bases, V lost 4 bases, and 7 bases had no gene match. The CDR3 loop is CASSTDRGLADTQYF. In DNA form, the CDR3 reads TGCGCCAGCAGCACCGACAGGGGGTTGGCAGATACGCAGTATTTT.

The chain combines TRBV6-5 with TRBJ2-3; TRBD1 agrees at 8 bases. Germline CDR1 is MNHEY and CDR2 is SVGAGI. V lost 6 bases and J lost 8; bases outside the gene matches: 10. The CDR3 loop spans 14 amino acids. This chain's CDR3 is CASRASGGYGTQYF. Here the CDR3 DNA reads TGTGCCAGCAGAGCATCAGGGGGCTACGGTACGCAGTATTTT.

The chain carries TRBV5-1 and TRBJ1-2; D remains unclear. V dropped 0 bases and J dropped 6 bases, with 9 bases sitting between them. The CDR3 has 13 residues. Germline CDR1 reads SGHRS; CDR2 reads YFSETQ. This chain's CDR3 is CASSLAGVDGYTF. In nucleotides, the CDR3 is TGCGCCAGCAGCTTGGCCGGGGTAGATGGCTACACCTTC.

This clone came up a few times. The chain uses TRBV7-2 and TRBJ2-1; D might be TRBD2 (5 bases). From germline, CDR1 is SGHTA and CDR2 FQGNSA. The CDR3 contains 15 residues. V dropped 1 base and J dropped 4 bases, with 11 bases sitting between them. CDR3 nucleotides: TGTGCCAGCAGCTTAGAATTTGGCGGGTACAATGAGCAGTTCTTC. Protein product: CASSLEFGGYNEQFF.

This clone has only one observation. CDR3 amino acids: CASSPGFGEKLFF. CDR3 DNA sequence: TGTGCCAGCAGCCCAGGGTTCGGTGAAAAACTGTTTTTT. The chain has TRBV3-1 (or the pseudogene TRBV3-2) and TRBJ1-4, with a weak D call TRBD1 (5 bases). There are 13 residues in the CDR3. Germline V lookup: CDR1 LGHDT, CDR2 YNNKEL (reference sequence). V lost 4 bases to trimming and J lost 7 bases, with 10 bases between them.

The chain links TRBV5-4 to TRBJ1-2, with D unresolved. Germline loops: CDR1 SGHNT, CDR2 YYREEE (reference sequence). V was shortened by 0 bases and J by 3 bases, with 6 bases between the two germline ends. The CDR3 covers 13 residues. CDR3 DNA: TGTGCCAGCAGCTTGGACGGTTACTATGGCTACACCTTC. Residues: CASSLDGYYGYTF.

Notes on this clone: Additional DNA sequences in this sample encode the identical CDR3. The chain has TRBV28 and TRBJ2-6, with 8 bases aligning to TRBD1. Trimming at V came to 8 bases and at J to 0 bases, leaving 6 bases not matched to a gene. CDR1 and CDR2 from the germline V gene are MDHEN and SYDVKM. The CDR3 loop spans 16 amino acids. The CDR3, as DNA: TGTGCCAGCTCGGGACAGGCCCTCTCTGGGGCCAACGTCCTGACTTTC. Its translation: CASSGQALSGANVLTF.